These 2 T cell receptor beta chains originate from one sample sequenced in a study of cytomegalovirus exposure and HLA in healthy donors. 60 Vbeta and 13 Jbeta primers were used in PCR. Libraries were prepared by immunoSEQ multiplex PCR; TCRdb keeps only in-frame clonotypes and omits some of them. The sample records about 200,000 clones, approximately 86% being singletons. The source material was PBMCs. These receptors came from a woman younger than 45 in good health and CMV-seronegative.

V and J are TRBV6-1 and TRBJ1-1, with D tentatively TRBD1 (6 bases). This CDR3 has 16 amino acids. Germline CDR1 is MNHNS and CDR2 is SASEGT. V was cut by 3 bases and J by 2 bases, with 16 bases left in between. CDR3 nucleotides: TGTGCCAGCAGTGAGGGGGTCAGGGGATACAACACTGAAGCTTTCTTT. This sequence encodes CASSEGVRGYNTEAFF.

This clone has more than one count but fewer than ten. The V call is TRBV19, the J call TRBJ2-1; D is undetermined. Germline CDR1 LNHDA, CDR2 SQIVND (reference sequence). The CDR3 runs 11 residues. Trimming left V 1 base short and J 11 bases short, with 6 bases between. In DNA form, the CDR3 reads TGTGCCAGTAGTATAGGACTCAAGCAGTTCTTC. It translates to CASSIGLKQFF.